This T cell receptor beta chain stems from a study of Graves' ophthalmopathy and Graves' hyperthyroidism (dated by TCRdb to 2016 to 2018). At the level of the whole study: Peripheral blood was collected at initial diagnosis, prior to any treatment. To explore V-J signatures distinguishing ophthalmopathy from hyperthyroidism, a discovery set of approximately 100 patients (roughly 44 ophthalmopathy, roughly 56 stable hyperthyroidism) was enrolled. In total, under 150 blood samples were TCR-sequenced: 40 to 45 ophthalmopathy, some 75 hyperthyroidism and about 17 hyperthyroidism-to-ophthalmopathy patients. TCR beta repertoire signatures were used to distinguish Graves' ophthalmopathy from Graves' hyperthyroidism and to predict progression to ophthalmopathy. Following sample collection, hyperthyroidism patients were given methimazole at a starting dose of 30 mg daily, and ophthalmopathy patients were given high-dose intravenous methylprednisolone. In five or six hyperthyroidism patients, T-cell repertoires of thyroid tissue and blood were compared. An independent validation cohort was composed of around 19 hyperthyroidism patients and over 15 patients who later progressed from hyperthyroidism to ophthalmopathy.

For repertoire sequencing, TCR beta CDR3 regions were amplified from RNA transcripts. The first round was an RT-PCR using HTBI primers with the Qiagen OneStep RT-PCR kit, and this first round was followed by a second-round multiplex PCR, then size selection and purification. Sequencing of the libraries was carried out on an Illumina HiSeq2000 in paired-end mode with 100 bp reads. The paper's data handling went like this. SOAPnuke was used to process the reads, throwing out any read that had adapters, had uncalled bases, had a mean Phred below 15, or lacked an exact constant-primer or identifier match. High-quality paired reads were merged with COPE v1.2.5. Each unique nucleotide sequence was defined as a clonotype, and clonotypes were aligned to IMGT TRB V, D and J references with MiTCR v1.1. The analysis was limited to V-J combinations with a frequency above 0.0001, which together covered 99.2% of repertoires. For each V-J combination, a TCR clonal expansion and chaos score was defined as F50 clonal expansion divided by the chaos observed in the TCRdist matrix. Welch's t-statistics and random forest were used to narrow the features down to more than 10 V-J combinations, which were then fed into a naive Bayes classifier. The Morisita-Horn index was used to measure how similar the thyroid and blood repertoires were. TCRdb redid the processing of the public reads, applying fastp at Q25 and MiXCR, and retained in-frame beta chains. Each entry merges the rows of one CDR3 protein and shows their most common DNA and genes. In this record, the V and J calls reflect TCRdb's handling and not the investigators' own analysis. This sample has around 670,000 distinct CDR3 sequences in its table, and roughly 40% of those were observed once. 44% of the sample belongs to the ten largest clones.

At the junction V is shortened by 4 bases and J by 1 base; bases outside the gene matches: 3. Via the germline V gene, CDR1 is KGHDR and CDR2 SFDVKD. The CDR3 runs 15 residues from the cysteine to the phenylalanine. The CDR3 DNA has 45 bases and is translated from base 1. Remarks on this clonotype: Its binding antigen is unknown. Base qualities are not provided; no much larger clone lies one nucleotide away.

Summary of the overall study and its limitations: In validation, the model predicted ophthalmopathy progression with roughly 68% sensitivity and 72.22% specificity; more than ten predicted patients were CT-confirmed with GO in a median of around 6.5 months. Sample size was not predetermined statistically, and investigators were not blinded to group allocation. The 13-signature model separated ophthalmopathy from stable hyperthyroidism with roughly 89% sensitivity and approximately 83% specificity in cross-validation, and 80%/75% in the test set. Among expanded thyroid clonotypes with frequency above 0.001, most also showed up in blood, which suggests that blood repertoires may reflect the thyroid immune response.

The ophthalmopathy patients had moderately to severely active disease, with a Clinical Activity Score of 3 or higher, a NOSPECS grade of 4 or higher, and a disease duration of less than 3 months. Patients with other autoimmune diseases, uncontrolled infections, pregnancy or lactation were excluded. Diagnosis was based on clinical symptoms, serum thyroxine, TRAb, thyroid ultrasound and orbital computed tomography. Ficoll-Paque density gradient centrifugation was used to isolate PBMCs from under 11 ml of fresh peripheral blood. Trizol reagent was used to extract the total RNA, and its quality was then checked on an Agilent 2100 Bioanalyzer.

The specimen was peripheral blood. Rearrangement joined TRBV24-1 to TRBJ2-5, and 9 junction bases match TRBD1. The sequence was collected from an adult man with Graves' ophthalmopathy. Here is the DNA: TGTGCCACCAGTGACCCGGACAGGGGCCAAGAGACCCAGTACTTC. The resulting protein is CATSDPDRGQETQYF.